A single sample is the source of the 7 T cell receptor beta chains below, sequenced in a study of PD-L1 blockade in urothelial cancer. Profiling relied on immunoSEQ multiplex PCR, and the TCRdb table lists in-frame clones only, not all of them. The repertoire has roughly 100,000 clones, roughly 83% of them found once; the top ten carry 8.4%. As for time point: peripheral blood 6 weeks after treatment start. Sequencing was performed on PBMCs, taken around atezolizumab (anti-PD-L1) treatment. The receptors stem from an older man with urothelial cancer.

This sequence joins TRBV15 and TRBJ1-3; 7 bases align to TRBD1. This CDR3 is 17 amino acids long. From germline, CDR1 is LNHNV and CDR2 YYDKDF (reference sequence). V gave up 5 bases and J gave up 0 bases; unmatched junction bases: 10. The CDR3 DNA reads as TGTGCCACCAGCTCCCCAGACAGGGATCCCTCTGGAAACACCATATATTTT. Amino acid sequence: CATSSPDRDPSGNTIYF.

The rearrangement links TRBV4-1 to TRBJ2-7, with 11 bases fitting TRBD1. Germline CDR1 and CDR2: MGHRA and YSYEKL. The ends lost 4 bases at V and 7 bases at J; junction bases unmatched: 6. CDR3 length: 14 amino acids. CDR3 amino acids: CASSPGQGAREQYF. As DNA, the CDR3 is TGCGCCAGCAGCCCTGGACAGGGGGCGCGGGAGCAGTACTTC.

CDR3 amino acids: CASSFTSGRNNEQFF. In nucleotides, the CDR3 is TGTGCCAGCAGCTTTACCAGCGGGAGGAACAATGAGCAGTTCTTC. This sequence joins TRBV11-2 and TRBJ2-1, with 9 bases aligning to TRBD2. Germline V lookup: CDR1 SGHAT, CDR2 FQNNGV. The CDR3 consists of 15 residues. V shed 3 bases, J shed 5 bases, and the junction held 5 bases outside the gene matches.

The chain carries TRBV19 and TRBJ2-6; tentatively, D is TRBD2 (7 bases). Germline lookup yields CDR1 LNHDA and CDR2 SQIVND (reference sequence). The V and J ends lost 5 bases and 0 bases respectively, with 17 bases between them. The CDR3 length is 18 residues. DNA of the CDR3: TGTGCCAGTAGTCCCATTCCGGGGGGCGTCTCTGGGGCCAACGTCCTGACTTTC. This gives the protein CASSPIPGGVSGANVLTF.

The chain employs TRBV4-3 and TRBJ2-5; TRBD2 is a possible D gene (7 bases). The CDR3 runs to 16 residues. Between the trimmed V and J ends, which lost 0 bases and 4 bases, there was a span of 15 bases. Germline assignment: CDR1 LGHNA and CDR2 YSLEER. In DNA, the CDR3 is TGCGCCAGCAGCCAAGATGGGTACAGGGAGGGAGAGACCCAGTACTTC. This sequence encodes CASSQDGYREGETQYF.

This clone was observed a handful of times. V usage is TRBV5-4 and J usage is TRBJ2-7; TRBD2 agrees at 13 bases. Germline lookup yields CDR1 SGHNT and CDR2 YYREEE (reference sequence). This CDR3 spans 16 amino acids. V lost 3 bases, J lost 2 bases, and 5 bases stayed unmatched. The CDR3 sequence: CASSSLTSGRAYEQYF. CDR3 DNA: TGTGCCAGCAGCTCCCTTACTAGCGGGAGGGCCTACGAGCAGTACTTC.

The chain is built from TRBV10-2 and TRBJ2-1; 12 positions match TRBD2. The germline V gene encodes CDR1 WSHSY and CDR2 SAAADI. Trimming took 7 bases from V and 9 from J; bases not matched to a gene: 10. This CDR3 spans 15 amino acids. CDR3 sequence reads: CASTQTSGRGAEQFF. The CDR3, as DNA: TGCGCCAGCACCCAGACTAGCGGGAGAGGGGCTGAGCAGTTCTTC.